The 24 T cell receptor beta chains in this list originate from one sample, sequenced in a study of blood T cell repertoires in COVID-19. Sequenced by immunoSEQ multiplex PCR; TCRdb stores in-frame clones only, minus some. The data contain around 94,000 clones, 86% of them singletons. Source material: peripheral blood. All receptors come from an elderly man with acute or convalescent COVID-19.

A single count supports this clone. The chain employs TRBV7-2 and TRBJ2-7; no clear D. The CDR3 totals 15 residues. Trimming took off 2 bases at V and 0 bases at J, with 11 bases between the two ends. The V gene's germline CDR1 is SGHTA and CDR2 FQGNSA. In DNA form, the CDR3 reads TGTGCCAGCAGCTTAAATCCCGGTACCTCCTACGAGCAGTACTTC. It is translated as CASSLNPGTSYEQYF.

The gene calls are TRBV2 and TRBJ2-2, with 12 bases identical to TRBD2. Germline V CDR1 and CDR2: SNHLY, FYNNEI. The CDR3 covers 16 residues. After removal of 6 bases from V and 6 bases from J, the junction contained 8 bases not matched to a gene. The CDR3 nucleotides are TGTGCCAGCAGGCGACTAGCGGGAGCTAGAGCCGGGGAGCTGTTTTTT. Its protein is CASRRLAGARAGELFF.

The J gene is TRBJ2-7, the V gene TRBV11-2, with 8 bases aligning to TRBD2. The J segment lost 7 bases and the V segment lost 1 base, leaving 12 bases of the junction unmatched. CDR1 is SGHAT and CDR2 is FQNNGV in the germline V gene. This CDR3 has 16 amino acids. The CDR3 loop is CASSLVSGGPGGEQYF. In nucleotides, the CDR3 is TGTGCCAGCAGCTTAGTCTCGGGAGGGCCCGGAGGGGAGCAGTACTTC.

V gene TRBV5-1 combines with J gene TRBJ2-5; 8 bases agree with TRBD2. V dropped 4 bases and J dropped 6; count of bases not matched to a gene: 11. Germline CDR1 is SGHRS and CDR2 is YFSETQ. This CDR3 has 15 amino acids. The chain's CDR3 is CASSPGGAGAKTQYF. Written as DNA, the CDR3 is TGCGCCAGCAGCCCCGGGGGAGCGGGAGCGAAGACCCAGTACTTC.

The genes are TRBV6-2 or TRBV6-3 and TRBJ2-1, with no clear D. V gave up 5 bases and J gave up 8 bases, with 7 bases separating them. The CDR3 runs to 11 residues. CDR1 and CDR2 (germline): MNHEY, SVGEGT. Here the CDR3 reads CASSPLDEQFF. Written as DNA, the CDR3 is TGTGCCAGCAGTCCGCTAGATGAGCAGTTCTTC.

The chain has TRBV7-2 and TRBJ1-6, with 8 bases identical to TRBD1. The germline gives CDR1 SGHTA, CDR2 FQGNSA. The ends lost 5 bases at V and 7 bases at J; junction bases unmatched: 7. This CDR3 has 15 residues. The CDR3 loop is CASSLGQGGNSPLHF. The CDR3 nucleotides are TGTGCCAGCAGCCTAGGACAGGGAGGAAATTCACCCCTCCACTTT.

The gene calls are TRBV19 and TRBJ1-5; possible D gene TRBD1, 6 bases. CDR3 length equals 14 residues. Trimming shortened V by 5 bases and J by 5 bases, and 13 bases separated the two germline ends. CDR1 is LNHDA, CDR2 SQIVND, per germline (reference sequence). CDR3 in amino acids: CASSQAGAYQPQHF. CDR3 sequence (DNA): TGTGCCAGTAGTCAAGCAGGGGCATATCAGCCCCAGCATTTT.

This chain connects TRBV29-1 to TRBJ2-3; 11 bases map to TRBD2. There are 16 residues in the CDR3. Germline CDR1 is SQVTM and CDR2 is ANQGSEA. Trimming at V came to 3 bases and at J to 2 bases, leaving 7 bases not matched to a gene. The CDR3 protein is CSVDGRTSGFTDTQYF. The DNA of the CDR3 is TGCAGCGTTGATGGAAGGACTAGCGGGTTCACAGATACGCAGTATTTT.

V and J are TRBV4-3 and TRBJ2-1; D not certain. Trimming removed 0 bases at V and 0 bases at J, with 12 bases between. This CDR3 has 17 residues. Germline CDR1 reads LGHNA; CDR2 reads YSLEER. The CDR3 nucleotides read TGCGCCAGCAGCCAAGATTCCCTGCTAGGCTCCTACAATGAGCAGTTCTTC. This codes for CASSQDSLLGSYNEQFF.

The CDR3 DNA reads as TGTGCCAGCAGCCCCCGGGGTGGACCCTACGAGCAGTACTTC. It encodes CASSPRGGPYEQYF. V usage is TRBV7-3 and J usage is TRBJ2-7; possible D gene TRBD2, 5 bases. The germline V gene encodes CDR1 SGHTA and CDR2 FQGTGA. There are 14 residues in the CDR3. The ends were cut back, 5 bases at V and 2 bases at J, with 13 bases in the middle.

The chain recombines TRBV11-2 with TRBJ1-1; 10 nucleotides match TRBD1. Looked up from germline, CDR1 is SGHAT and CDR2 is FQNNGV. Unmatched junction bases numbered 2, after V lost 6 bases and J lost 1 base. The CDR3 runs to 14 residues. CDR3 protein: CASSRTGGNTEAFF. CDR3 in DNA: TGTGCCAGCAGTCGGACAGGGGGGAACACTGAAGCTTTCTTT.

The chain links TRBV27 to TRBJ1-1; D is unresolved. The CDR3 runs 14 residues. Germline CDR1 reads MNHEY; CDR2 reads SMNVEV (reference sequence). The germline V and J ends were trimmed by 4 bases and 0 bases, with 9 bases remaining between them. This CDR3 is CASSSYSLNTEAFF. In DNA form, the CDR3 reads TGTGCCAGCAGTTCTTACAGCTTGAACACTGAAGCTTTCTTT.

This chain joins TRBV7-2 and TRBJ2-5; tentatively, D is TRBD2 (5 bases). Germline assignment: CDR1 SGHTA and CDR2 FQGNSA. The CDR3 has 15 amino acids. Trimming pared 7 bases from V and 3 bases from J, leaving 18 bases between. CDR3 sequence: CASTPGRGVEETQYF. The CDR3 DNA sequence: TGTGCCAGCACCCCGGGTCGGGGAGTAGAAGAGACCCAGTACTTC.

The CDR3 nucleotides read TGCGCCAGCAGCTTGGATGGCGGAACGGGAAACACCATATATTTT. Translating gives CASSLDGGTGNTIYF. This chain joins TRBV5-1 and TRBJ1-3, with D uncertain. The CDR3 covers 15 residues. Per the germline V gene, CDR1 is SGHRS and CDR2 is YFSETQ. Trimming left V 0 bases short and J 4 bases short, with 11 bases between.

The CDR3 DNA follows: TGTGCCATCAGTGAGTCCTCTAGCGGGAGTTGGTACGAGCAGTACTTC. It translates to CAISESSSGSWYEQYF. The chain joins TRBV10-3 to TRBJ2-7, with 10 bases aligning to TRBD2. After removal of 0 bases from V and 4 bases from J, the junction contained 6 bases not matched to a gene. The CDR3 totals 16 residues. Germline loops: CDR1 ENHRY, CDR2 SYGVKD.

This chain's CDR3 is CASSPLEVADTQYF. DNA of the CDR3: TGTGCCAGCTCGCCTCTAGAAGTTGCAGATACGCAGTATTTT. This sequence joins TRBV18 and TRBJ2-3; D uncertain. This CDR3 comprises 14 residues. V gave up 6 bases and J gave up 4 bases, with 14 bases separating them. CDR1 is KGHSH and CDR2 is LQKENI in the germline V gene.

The chain links TRBV9 to TRBJ1-2; 8 bases fit TRBD1. This CDR3 is 14 amino acids long. Germline loops: CDR1 SGDLS, CDR2 YYNGEE. Losses at the gene ends were 4 bases for V and 2 bases for J; bases not matched to a gene: 4. The CDR3 nucleotides read TGTGCCAGCAGCCCCACAGGGGGGAACTATGGCTACACCTTC. This translates into CASSPTGGNYGYTF.

The V gene is TRBV2, the J gene TRBJ1-6; 8 nucleotides agree with TRBD1. The CDR3 sequence is 16 residues long. V dropped 5 bases and J dropped 7; count of bases not matched to a gene: 10. Germline lookup yields CDR1 SNHLY and CDR2 FYNNEI. The CDR3 nucleotides read TGTGCCAGCAGTAGTCGTAGGACAGGGAACAATTCACCCCTCCACTTT. Residues: CASSSRRTGNNSPLHF.

V gene TRBV27 combines with J gene TRBJ2-3; no definite D call. CDR1 and CDR2 (germline): MNHEY, SMNVEV (reference sequence). This CDR3 has 15 residues. The ends were cut back, 3 bases at V and 1 base at J, with 11 bases in the middle. The CDR3 protein is CASSFGFSGTDTQYF. The CDR3 DNA reads TGTGCCAGCAGTTTCGGTTTCTCGGGCACAGATACGCAGTATTTT.

The chain combines TRBV6-5 with TRBJ2-5, with TRBD2 matching over 10 bases. Germline V gives CDR1 MNHEY, CDR2 SVGAGI. V was clipped by 5 bases and J by 2 bases; unmatched bases: 5. This CDR3 contains 15 residues. CDR3 in amino acids: CASSPSGRRQETQYF. The CDR3 DNA reads TGTGCCAGCAGTCCTAGCGGGAGAAGACAAGAGACCCAGTACTTC.

V is TRBV3-1 (or the pseudogene TRBV3-2) and J is TRBJ1-2; 8 bases line up with TRBD1. Germline CDR1 LGHDT, CDR2 YNNKEL (reference sequence). J gave up 4 bases and V 0 bases, and 7 bases lay outside the gene matches. The CDR3 is 16 amino acids. This CDR3 reads CASSQEAQTGAYGYTF. The CDR3 nucleotides are TGTGCCAGCAGCCAAGAAGCCCAGACAGGGGCCTATGGCTACACCTTC.

This clone was seen once. The rearrangement uses TRBV5-4 and TRBJ2-3; 13 bases fit TRBD2. V was pared by 4 bases and J by 2 bases, with 7 bases of the junction left unmatched. There are 17 residues in the CDR3. Germline CDR1 and CDR2: SGHNT and YYREEE (reference sequence). The CDR3 DNA reads TGTGCCAGCAGCGGGAGGGGACTAGCGGGGATCACAGATACGCAGTATTTT. Amino acids: CASSGRGLAGITDTQYF.

The rearrangement links TRBV3-1 (or the pseudogene TRBV3-2) to TRBJ1-3; D might be TRBD1 (6 bases). The V end was cut by 8 bases, the J end by 5 bases, with 13 bases between. From germline, CDR1 is LGHDT and CDR2 YNNKEL (reference sequence). The CDR3 consists of 13 residues. CDR3 residues: CASGYRARNTIYF. The CDR3 coding sequence is TGTGCCAGCGGGTACAGGGCCCGAAACACCATATATTTT.

The genes are TRBV24-1 and TRBJ2-1, with TRBD1 matching over 9 bases. CDR3 length equals 16 residues. With 0 bases clipped from V and 8 bases from J, the junction kept 7 bases outside the gene matches. Germline lookup yields CDR1 KGHDR and CDR2 SFDVKD. CDR3 loop: CATSDLAGTGFDEQFF. CDR3 in DNA: TGTGCCACCAGTGATTTGGCCGGGACAGGGTTCGATGAGCAGTTCTTC.